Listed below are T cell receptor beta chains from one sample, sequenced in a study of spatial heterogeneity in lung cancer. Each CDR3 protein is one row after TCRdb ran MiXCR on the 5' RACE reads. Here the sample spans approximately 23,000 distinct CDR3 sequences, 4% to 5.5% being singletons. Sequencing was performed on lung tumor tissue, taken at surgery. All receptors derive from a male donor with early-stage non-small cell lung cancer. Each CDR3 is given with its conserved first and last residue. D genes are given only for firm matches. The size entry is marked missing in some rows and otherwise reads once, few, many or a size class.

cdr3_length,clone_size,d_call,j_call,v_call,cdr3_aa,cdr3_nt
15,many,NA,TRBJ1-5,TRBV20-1,CSATRHISHNQPQHF,TGCAGTGCTACCCGACATATATCACACAATCAGCCCCAGCATTTT
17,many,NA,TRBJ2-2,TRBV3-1,CASSARGLPKNTGELFF,TGTGCCAGCAGCGCCCGGGGACTCCCTAAGAACACCGGGGAGCTGTTTTTT
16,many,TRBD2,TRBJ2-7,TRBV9,CASSVAPRGGPYEQYF,TGTGCCAGCAGCGTAGCTCCTCGGGGGGGACCCTACGAGCAGTACTTC
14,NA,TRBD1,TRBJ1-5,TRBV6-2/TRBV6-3,CASSYAGGDQPQHF,TGTGCCAGCAGTTACGCAGGGGGGGATCAGCCCCAGCATTTT
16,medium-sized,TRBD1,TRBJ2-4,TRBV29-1,CSVEERGGATKNIQYF,TGCAGCGTTGAAGAACGAGGGGGCGCTACCAAAAACATTCAGTACTTC
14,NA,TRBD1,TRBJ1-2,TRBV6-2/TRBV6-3,CASSYPGQGDGYTF,TGTGCCAGCAGTTACCCAGGACAGGGAGATGGCTACACCTTC
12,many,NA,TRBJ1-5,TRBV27,CASRLGSQPQHF,TGTGCCAGCAGACTAGGGAGTCAGCCCCAGCATTTT
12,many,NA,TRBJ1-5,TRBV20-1,CSASPSNQPQHF,TGCAGTGCTAGCCCGAGCAATCAGCCCCAGCATTTT
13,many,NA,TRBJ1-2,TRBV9,CASSVAQNYGYTF,TGTGCCAGCAGCGTTGCGCAGAACTATGGCTACACCTTC
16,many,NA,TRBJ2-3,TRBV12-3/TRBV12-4,CASNLWDGGYTDTQYF,TGTGCCAGCAATCTTTGGGATGGCGGATACACAGATACGCAGTATTTT
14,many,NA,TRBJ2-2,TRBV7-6,CASSLGQGAGELFF,TGTGCCAGCAGCTTAGGGCAGGGTGCCGGGGAGCTGTTTTTT
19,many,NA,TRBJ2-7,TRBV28,CASITGGEQGAEASYEQYF,TGTGCCAGCATTACTGGGGGGGAACAGGGCGCCGAGGCCTCCTACGAGCAGTACTTC
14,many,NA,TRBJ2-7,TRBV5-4,CASSSSLSYYEQYF,TGTGCCAGCAGCTCGTCACTCAGCTACTACGAGCAGTACTTC
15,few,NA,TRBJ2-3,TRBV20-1,CSATSRSRPGDTQYF,TGCAGTGCTACATCCAGAAGCAGGCCAGGGGATACGCAGTATTTT
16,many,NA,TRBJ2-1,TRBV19,CASITSDGARPNEQFF,TGTGCCAGTATCACCTCCGACGGGGCAAGGCCCAATGAGCAGTTCTTC
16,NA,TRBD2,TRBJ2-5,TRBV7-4,CASSPRGSGIKETQYF,TGTGCCAGCAGCCCGAGGGGTAGCGGGATTAAAGAGACCCAGTACTTC
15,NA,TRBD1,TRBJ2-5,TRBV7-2,CASSLAGTGTETQYF,TGTGCCAGCAGCTTAGCTGGGACAGGGACAGAGACCCAGTACTTC
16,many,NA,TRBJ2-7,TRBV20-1,CSARERVGSKGDEQYF,TGCAGTGCTAGAGAACGGGTAGGGTCCAAAGGGGACGAGCAGTACTTC
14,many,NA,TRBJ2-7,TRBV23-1,CASSQEAGPYEQYF,TGCGCCAGCAGTCAAGAGGCAGGCCCCTACGAGCAGTACTTC
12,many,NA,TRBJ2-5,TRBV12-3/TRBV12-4,CASTDRQETQYF,TGTGCCAGCACGGACAGACAAGAGACCCAGTACTTC
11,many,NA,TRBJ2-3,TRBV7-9,CASSLENTQYF,TGTGCCAGCAGCTTAGAAAATACGCAGTATTTT
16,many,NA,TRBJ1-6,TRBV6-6,CASSYARSTYNSPLHF,TGTGCCAGCAGTTACGCCAGGTCAACCTATAATTCACCCCTCCACTTT
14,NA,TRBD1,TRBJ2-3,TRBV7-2,CASIKHQGANTQYF,TGTGCCAGCATCAAACACCAGGGGGCAAATACGCAGTATTTT
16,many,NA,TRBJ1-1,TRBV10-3,CAISEGPSGKNTEAFF,TGTGCCATCAGTGAGGGTCCCTCGGGGAAGAACACTGAAGCTTTCTTT
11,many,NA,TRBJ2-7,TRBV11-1,CASSTYGEQYF,TGTGCCAGCAGTACTTACGGAGAGCAGTACTTC
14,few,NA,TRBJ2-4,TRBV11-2,CASSLVGRGGYQYF,TGTGCCAGCAGCTTAGTCGGCAGGGGGGGCTATCAGTACTTC
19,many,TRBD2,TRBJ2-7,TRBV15,CATSRKAGGPARVTYEQYF,TGTGCCACCAGCAGAAAAGCGGGGGGCCCCGCCCGGGTTACCTACGAGCAGTACTTC
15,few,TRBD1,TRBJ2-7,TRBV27,CASSLGRGRGNEQYF,TGTGCCAGCAGTTTAGGCAGGGGGCGCGGGAACGAGCAGTACTTC
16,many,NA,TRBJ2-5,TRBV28,CASRTRGKAKGETQYF,TGTGCCAGCAGGACAAGGGGGAAGGCTAAGGGGGAGACCCAGTACTTC
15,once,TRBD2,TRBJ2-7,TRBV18,CASSPRAGLANEQYF,TGTGCCAGCTCACCACGGGCAGGACTAGCGAACGAGCAGTACTTC
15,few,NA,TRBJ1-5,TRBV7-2,CASSLAGKGDQPQHF,TGTGCCAGCAGCTTAGCGGGGAAAGGGGATCAGCCCCAGCATTTT
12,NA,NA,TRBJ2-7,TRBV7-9,CASSLDVYEQYF,TGTGCCAGCAGCTTAGATGTCTACGAGCAGTACTTC
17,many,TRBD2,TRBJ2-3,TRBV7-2,CASSFAGLAGGTDTQYF,TGTGCCAGCAGCTTTGCCGGACTAGCGGGGGGCACAGATACGCAGTATTTT
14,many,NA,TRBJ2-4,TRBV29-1,CSVRPASGSGIQYF,TGCAGCGTTCGCCCCGCTTCGGGGTCGGGCATTCAGTACTTC
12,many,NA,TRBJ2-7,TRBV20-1,CSAQGRGDEQYF,TGCAGTGCTCAAGGCAGGGGAGACGAGCAGTACTTC
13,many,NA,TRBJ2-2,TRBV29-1,CSVDLGNTGELFF,TGCAGCGTTGATTTGGGGAACACCGGGGAGCTGTTTTTT
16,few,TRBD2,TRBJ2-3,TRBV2,CVSAGGSGGYTDTQYF,TGTGTCAGTGCAGGAGGGAGCGGGGGGTACACAGATACGCAGTATTTT
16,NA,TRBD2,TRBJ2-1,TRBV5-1,CASSLNGRKEYNEQFF,TGCGCCAGCAGCTTAAACGGGAGGAAGGAGTACAATGAGCAGTTCTTC
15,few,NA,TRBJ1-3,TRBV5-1,CASSLGTASGNTIYF,TGCGCCAGCAGTCTCGGGACCGCCTCTGGAAACACCATATATTTT
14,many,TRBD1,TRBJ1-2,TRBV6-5,CASSFSGTVRVYTF,TGTGCCAGCAGTTTCTCCGGGACAGTCCGTGTCTACACCTTC